This section outlines one T cell receptor beta chain sequence together with its context. Its specificity is not known. Method: immunoSEQ multiplex PCR; TCRdb's copy keeps in-frame clones and lacks some. Of roughly 130,000 clones detected, roughly 87% appear once; the ten largest clones hold under 1.5%. The germline V gene encodes CDR1 MNHNS and CDR2 SASEGT. The CDR3 has 17 amino acids. The V gene lost 1 base and the J gene lost 0 bases, with 10 bases spanning the gap. The sample is drawn from a study of T cell responses to AZD1222 COVID-19 vaccine. General study findings and limits: Spike was spanned by vaccine-associated CD4 TCRs, with dominance at 160-218 and 743-854. Donor demographics were predominantly white British with a female majority; clonal diversity may be underestimated. Baseline seropositivity characterized only a handful of AZD1222 recipients.

The rearrangement joins TRBV6-1 to TRBJ1-6, with a weak D call TRBD1 (5 bases). The specimen comprised peripheral blood, sampled on day 0 of AZD1222 vaccination. This sequence was found in an adult in good health. Here the CDR3 reads CASSEGRGASYNSPLHF. CDR3 DNA: TGTGCCAGCAGTGAAGGGAGGGGAGCCTCCTATAATTCACCCCTCCACTTT.